What follows are 12 T cell receptor beta chains derived from one specimen sequenced in a study of monozygotic twins with inflammatory bowel disease. TCRdb reprocessed the 5' RACE reads; each CDR3 protein has one entry and no DNA is given. Here the sample table reports fewer than 550,000 distinct CDR3 sequences. The sequencing sample was made of blood. The receptors originated from a human donor with ulcerative colitis or Crohn's disease, or a healthy co-twin of an affected twin (not recorded which).

The genes are TRBV27 and TRBJ2-5; the D call from TCRdb, TRBD1, cannot be confirmed without DNA. CDR3 length: 14 amino acids. Per germline, CDR1 MNHEY and CDR2 SMNVEV (reference sequence). CDR3 residues: CASSSWDHQETQYF.

V usage is TRBV6-6 and J usage is TRBJ1-1. Germline V lookup: CDR1 MNHNY, CDR2 SVGAGI (reference sequence). The CDR3 covers 14 residues. CDR3 amino acids: CASSSAFKAPEAFF.

The V gene is TRBV20-1, the J gene TRBJ2-7; TCRdb lists TRBD2, though no DNA is available to test this call. Germline V CDR1 and CDR2: DFQATT, SNEGSKA (reference sequence). The CDR3 spans 14 residues. The chain's CDR3 is CSAAGDGDSSEQYF.

The CDR3 loop reads CASSQDLWGPEQFF. V is TRBV4-2 and J is TRBJ2-1; the D gene TCRdb calls, TRBD1, cannot be checked with no DNA. The V gene's germline CDR1 is LGHNA and CDR2 YNFKEQ. This CDR3 spans 14 amino acids.

The rearrangement links TRBV20-1 to TRBJ2-5; TCRdb indicates TRBD2, and absent DNA this call remains unverified. This CDR3 has 13 amino acids. CDR1 and CDR2 (germline): DFQATT, SNEGSKA (reference sequence). This CDR3 reads CSAMGLAGETQYF.

This chain joins TRBV20-1 and TRBJ2-5; TCRdb outputs TRBD2, but without DNA this stays unchecked. This CDR3 contains 17 residues. Germline CDR1 is DFQATT and CDR2 is SNEGSKA (reference sequence). This CDR3 reads CSAPGTSGRRVGETQYF.

The V gene is TRBV7-2, the J gene TRBJ1-5; the D gene TCRdb calls, TRBD1, cannot be checked with no DNA. From germline, CDR1 is SGHTA and CDR2 FQGNSA. This CDR3 region has 15 residues. Here the CDR3 reads CASSIGAGLYQPQHF. Drawing the rest from reference TRBV7-2 and TRBJ1-5, the complete variable domain is GAGVSQSPSNKVTEKGKDVELRCDPISGHTALYWYRQSLGQGLEFLIYFQGNSAPDKSGLPSDRFSAERTGGSVSTLTIQRTQQEDSAVYLCASSIGAGLYQPQHFGDGTRLSIL.

The chain joins TRBV15 to TRBJ2-3; TCRdb indicates TRBD2, and absent DNA this call remains unverified. This CDR3 has 17 amino acids. Germline V CDR1 and CDR2: LNHNV, YYDKDF (reference sequence). The CDR3 sequence is CATSRAAAGGRGDTQYF.

The genes are TRBV11-2 and TRBJ1-5; TCRdb names TRBD1, which stays unverified in the absence of DNA. The CDR3 consists of 14 residues. Germline loops: CDR1 SGHAT, CDR2 FQNNGV. This chain's CDR3 is CASSLGQPMAPQHF.

V usage is TRBV2 and J usage is TRBJ2-2; TCRdb reports TRBD1, a call that lacks DNA to check it against. The CDR3 length is 15 residues. Germline CDR1 and CDR2: SNHLY and FYNNEI. CDR3 in amino acids: CASSGTGRNTGELFF.

This CDR3 reads CASSSLGPDEQFF. The chain couples TRBV5-6 to TRBJ2-1; TCRdb's assignment of TRBD2 cannot be checked, as there is no DNA. Germline lookup yields CDR1 SGHDT and CDR2 YYEEEE. The CDR3 extends over 13 amino acids.

The chain is built from TRBV12-3 or TRBV12-4 and TRBJ1-5. This CDR3 comprises 13 residues. CDR3 residues: CASSQLRDQPQHF.